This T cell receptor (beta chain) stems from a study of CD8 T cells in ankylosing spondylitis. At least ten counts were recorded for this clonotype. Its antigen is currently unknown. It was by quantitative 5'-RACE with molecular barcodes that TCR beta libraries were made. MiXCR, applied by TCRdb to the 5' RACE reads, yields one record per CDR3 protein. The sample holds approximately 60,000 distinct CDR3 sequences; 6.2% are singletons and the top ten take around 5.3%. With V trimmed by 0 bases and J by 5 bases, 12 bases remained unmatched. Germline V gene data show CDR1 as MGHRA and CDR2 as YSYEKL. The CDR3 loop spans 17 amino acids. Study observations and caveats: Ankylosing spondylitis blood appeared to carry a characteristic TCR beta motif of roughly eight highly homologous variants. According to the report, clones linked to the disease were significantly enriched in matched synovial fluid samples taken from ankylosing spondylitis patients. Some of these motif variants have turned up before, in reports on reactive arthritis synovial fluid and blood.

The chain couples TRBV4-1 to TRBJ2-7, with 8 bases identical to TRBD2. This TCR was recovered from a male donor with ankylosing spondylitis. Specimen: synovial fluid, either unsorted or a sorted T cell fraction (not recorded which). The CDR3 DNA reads TGCGCCAGCAGCCAAGATGGGAAGGGACTAGTAAGAAACGAGCAGTACTTC. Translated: CASSQDGKGLVRNEQYF.